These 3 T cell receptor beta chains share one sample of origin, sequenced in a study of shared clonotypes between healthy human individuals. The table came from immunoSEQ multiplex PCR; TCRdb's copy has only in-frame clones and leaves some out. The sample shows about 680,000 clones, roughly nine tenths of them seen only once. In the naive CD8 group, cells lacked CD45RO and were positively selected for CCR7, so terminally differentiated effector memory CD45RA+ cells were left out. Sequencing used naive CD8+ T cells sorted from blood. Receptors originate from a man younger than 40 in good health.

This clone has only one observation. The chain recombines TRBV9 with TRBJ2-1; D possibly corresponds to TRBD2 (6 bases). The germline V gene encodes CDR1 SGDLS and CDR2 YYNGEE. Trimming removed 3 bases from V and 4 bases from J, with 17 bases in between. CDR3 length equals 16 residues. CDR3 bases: TGTGCCAGCAGCGCCCTGACTAGTTCACCATACAATGAGCAGTTCTTC. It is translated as CASSALTSSPYNEQFF.

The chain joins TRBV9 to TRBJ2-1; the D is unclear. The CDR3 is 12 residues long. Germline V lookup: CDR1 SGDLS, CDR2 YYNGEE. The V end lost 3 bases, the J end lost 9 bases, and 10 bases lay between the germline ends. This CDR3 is CASSAYGREQFF. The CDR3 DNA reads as TGTGCCAGCAGCGCTTATGGACGTGAGCAGTTCTTC.

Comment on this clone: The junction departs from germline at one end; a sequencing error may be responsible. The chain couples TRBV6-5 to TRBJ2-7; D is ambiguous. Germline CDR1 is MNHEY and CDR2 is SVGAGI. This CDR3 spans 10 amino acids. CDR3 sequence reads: CASSSFEQYF. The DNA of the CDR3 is TGTGCCAGCAGTTCCTTCGAGCAGTACTTC.